Below, 10 T cell receptor beta chains from the same sample are listed, as sequenced in a study of beta chain features in type 1 diabetes. Notes on the study in general: Type 1 diabetes patients had TCRB CDR3s that were shorter (moderately but significantly so) in all four CD4+ subsets.

Their antigens remain unidentified. The entirety of the isolated RNA underwent reverse transcription, so expressed TCRB transcripts were sequenced. Assay used: immunoSEQ multiplex PCR; TCRdb lists only in-frame clones, some missing. The table lists roughly 51,000 clones, about 50% of them singletons, with 2.6% in the top ten. Specimen: Tregs from blood. The source is a woman aged 40 to 55 with type 1 diabetes.

This clone was found once. The rearrangement uses TRBV5-1 and TRBJ2-3; 11 bases agree with TRBD2. The V segment lost 2 bases and the J segment 1 base; nucleotides outside the gene matches: 0. CDR3 size: 15 residues. Germline V lookup: CDR1 SGHRS, CDR2 YFSETQ. CDR3 loop: CASSLLAGGTDTQYF. CDR3 nucleotides: TGCGCCAGCAGCTTACTAGCGGGGGGCACAGATACGCAGTATTTT.

The rearrangement joins TRBV10-3 to TRBJ2-6; TRBD1 is a possible D gene (6 bases). Per the germline V gene, CDR1 is ENHRY and CDR2 is SYGVKD. The CDR3 covers 16 residues. Trimming pared 6 bases from V and 2 bases from J, leaving 14 bases between. This CDR3 is CAIRNRVMAGANVLTF. CDR3 nucleotides: TGTGCCATCAGAAACAGGGTGATGGCTGGGGCCAACGTCCTGACTTTC.

The rearrangement links TRBV28 to TRBJ2-3, with D unclear. Germline lookup yields CDR1 MDHEN and CDR2 SYDVKM. V was trimmed by 4 bases and J by 4 bases, leaving 12 bases between them. This CDR3 contains 14 residues. CDR3 coding DNA: TGTGCCAGCAGTTCTCATGACTTATCAGATACGCAGTATTTT. It encodes CASSSHDLSDTQYF.

The rearrangement joins TRBV7-7 to TRBJ2-1, with D unresolved. CDR3 size: 13 residues. V was clipped by 1 base and J by 7 bases, with 8 bases between them. Germline V CDR1 and CDR2: SSHAT, FNYEAQ (reference sequence). This CDR3 is CASSLVTQNEQFF. For the CDR3, the DNA is TGTGCCAGCAGCTTAGTAACGCAGAATGAGCAGTTCTTC. Together with reference TRBV7-7 and TRBJ2-1, the CDR3 gives the full variable domain: GAGVSQSPRYKVTKRGQDVTLRCDPISSHATLYWYQQALGQGPEFLTYFNYEAQPDKSGLPSDRFSAERPEGSISTLTIQRTEQRDSAMYRCASSLVTQNEQFFGPGTRLTVL.

This clone showed up just a few times. The V gene is TRBV7-2, the J gene TRBJ2-3; D is possibly TRBD1 (6 bases). Trimming left V 3 bases short and J 5 bases short, with 15 bases between. The CDR3 is 15 residues long. Germline assignment: CDR1 SGHTA and CDR2 FQGNSA. DNA of the CDR3: TGTGCCAGCAGCTTTCGTGGGGGCGCGGGAGATACGCAGTATTTT. Protein product: CASSFRGGAGDTQYF.

The chain joins TRBV7-9 to TRBJ1-2; D is unclear. Germline CDR1 reads SEHNR; CDR2 reads FQNEAQ (reference sequence). V dropped 0 bases and J dropped 1 base, with 9 bases sitting between them. The CDR3 totals 15 residues. CDR3 sequence reads: CASSLAMVDNYGYTF. CDR3 DNA: TGTGCCAGCAGCTTAGCGATGGTAGATAACTATGGCTACACCTTC.

The chain is built from TRBV6-5 and TRBJ1-1, with D tentatively TRBD1 (6 bases). V lost 7 bases, J lost 4 bases, and 16 bases lay in between. CDR3 length equals 14 residues. Germline lookup yields CDR1 MNHEY and CDR2 SVGAGI. CDR3 sequence: CASNKNRDGTEAFF. The CDR3 DNA follows: TGTGCCAGCAACAAGAACAGGGATGGCACTGAAGCTTTCTTT.

This clone turned up a few times. The CDR3 here is CATSRVRGHRSYEQYF. CDR3 DNA sequence: TGTGCCACCAGCAGAGTTCGCGGACATAGATCCTACGAGCAGTACTTC. The V and J genes are TRBV15 and TRBJ2-7, with D possibly matching TRBD1 (5 bases). CDR3 length equals 16 residues. The germline V gene encodes CDR1 LNHNV and CDR2 YYDKDF (reference sequence). The V and J ends lost 1 base and 1 base respectively, with 14 bases between them.

The rearrangement joins TRBV28 to TRBJ2-7; 7 bases match TRBD1. The CDR3 loop spans 13 amino acids. Trimming removed 8 bases from V and 1 base from J; junction bases left unmatched: 5. The germline V gene has CDR1 MDHEN and CDR2 SYDVKM. The CDR3 sequence: CASHSTGSYEQYF. The DNA for the CDR3 is TGTGCCAGCCATTCGACAGGGTCCTACGAGCAGTACTTC.

This clone has only a few counts. The chain uses TRBV7-9 and TRBJ1-3, with TRBD1 as a possible D gene (6 bases). V lost 3 bases to trimming and J lost 8 bases, with 11 bases between them. Germline CDR1 is SEHNR and CDR2 is FQNEAQ (reference sequence). This CDR3 region has 13 residues. CDR3 nucleotide sequence: TGTGCCAGCAGCTTTACAGGGTGGGACACCATATATTTT. Translation: CASSFTGWDTIYF.